This entry lists 24 T cell receptor beta chains sequenced from one sample in a study of T cell repertoires in cytomegalovirus infection (dated by TCRdb to about 2019). Which antigens these TCRs recognize remains unknown. Sequenced on an Illumina HiSeq 1500. TCRdb trimmed public reads at Q25 via fastp, called clones via MiXCR and kept in-frame beta chains. Merged by CDR3 protein, the rows form single entries marked with the most common genes and DNA. The sample contains some 200,000 distinct CDR3 sequences, around two fifths of them found a single time. The ten biggest clones cover 59% of the sample. The sample's treatment or condition label, decoded: in vitro stimulation with specific CMV peptide epitopes to enrich CMV-specific T cells. The sample consisted of CD8+ T cells from cultured PBMCs, taken from culture after CMV antigen stimulation. The receptors here all came from a human donor in good health (CMV status not recorded). Some clones in this sample may be carry-over from other donors' samples.

The chain is built from TRBV9 and TRBJ2-1; 10 bases align to TRBD2. Per the germline V gene, CDR1 is SGDLS and CDR2 is YYNGEE. With 4 bases clipped from V and 4 bases from J, the junction kept 8 bases outside the gene matches. This CDR3 contains 16 residues. The DNA for the CDR3 is TGTGCCAGCAGCCCGGTAGCGGGAGGACGGTACAATGAGCAGTTCTTC. Translating gives CASSPVAGGRYNEQFF.

CDR3 region: CASSSGTGANSPLHF. In nucleotides, the CDR3 is TGTGCCAGCAGTTCAGGGACAGGGGCTAATTCACCCCTCCACTTT. The chain links TRBV28 to TRBJ1-6; 10 nucleotides agree with TRBD1. CDR1 is MDHEN, CDR2 SYDVKM, per germline. The CDR3 is made up of 15 amino acids. The V segment lost 4 bases and the J segment 6 bases; nucleotides outside the gene matches: 3.

This sequence joins TRBV27 and TRBJ2-2, with D uncertain. Per the germline V gene, CDR1 is MNHEY and CDR2 is SMNVEV (reference sequence). CDR3 size: 15 residues. V lost 2 bases to trimming and J lost 3 bases, with 10 bases between them. CDR3 sequence: CASSLREQYTGELFF. DNA of the CDR3: TGTGCCAGCAGTTTAAGGGAACAGTACACCGGGGAGCTGTTTTTT.

The V call is TRBV28, the J call TRBJ2-7, with D perhaps matching TRBD1 or TRBD2 (5 bases each). The germline V and J ends were trimmed by 7 bases and 5 bases, with 18 bases remaining between them. CDR1 and CDR2 (germline): MDHEN, SYDVKM. The CDR3 length is 14 residues. CDR3 DNA: TGTGCCAGCATTGATAGGGACGGAAGGAACGAGCAGTACTTC. Encoded protein: CASIDRDGRNEQYF.

The chain is built from TRBV6-1 and TRBJ2-7; D gene ambiguous. Germline V gene sequence: CDR1 MNHNS, CDR2 SASEGT. The V gene lost 0 bases and the J gene lost 1 base, with 16 bases spanning the gap. CDR3 length: 17 amino acids. The chain's CDR3 is CASSEALPAAGSYEQYF. CDR3 sequence (DNA): TGTGCCAGCAGTGAAGCGCTTCCTGCCGCTGGTTCCTACGAGCAGTACTTC.

This clonotype was seen more than once but under ten times. The chain couples TRBV27 to TRBJ1-5; a weak D match, TRBD1 (5 bases). Looked up from germline, CDR1 is MNHEY and CDR2 is SMNVEV (reference sequence). The ends were cut back, 2 bases at V and 2 bases at J, with 7 bases in the middle. There are 14 residues in the CDR3. Written as DNA, the CDR3 is TGTGCCAGCAGTTTACAGGGAGGCAATCAGCCCCAGCATTTT. Protein sequence: CASSLQGGNQPQHF.

This clonotype was recorded a few times. The chain employs TRBV6-6 and TRBJ2-1; 7 positions match TRBD1. V trimming: 7 bases; J trimming: 3 bases; junction bases outside the gene matches: 6. The CDR3 runs 14 residues. Looked up from germline, CDR1 is MNHNY and CDR2 is SVGAGI (reference sequence). The CDR3 nucleotides read TGTGCCAGCACTATAGGGGGCAGCTACAATGAGCAGTTCTTC. It is translated as CASTIGGSYNEQFF.

In this sample, this clonotype turned up a few times. The chain is built from TRBV12-3 or TRBV12-4 and TRBJ2-7; D is perhaps TRBD1 or TRBD2 (6 bases each). This CDR3 is 19 amino acids long. With 5 bases removed from V and 7 bases from J, the gap between germline ends came to 33 bases. The CDR3 bases are TGTGCCAGCAGTCCACGTGGTAGGGTTACGAGGGACATACGGGGGGAGCAGTACTTC. Translation gives CASSPRGRVTRDIRGEQYF.

The V gene is TRBV7-4, the J gene TRBJ2-5, with 9 bases matching TRBD1. The CDR3 covers 14 residues. Losses at the gene ends were 7 bases for V and 2 bases for J; bases not matched to a gene: 5. Looked up from germline, CDR1 is SGHVT and CDR2 is SQSDAQ. The chain's CDR3 is CASTFDRGQETQYF. The CDR3 DNA is TGTGCCAGCACCTTCGACAGGGGGCAAGAGACCCAGTACTTC. Complete variable domain (other parts from reference TRBV7-4 and TRBJ2-5): GAGVSQSPRYKVAKRGRDVALRCDSISGHVTLYWYRQTLGQGSEVLTYSQSDAQRDKSGRPSGRFSAERPERSVSTLKIQRTEQGDSAVYLCASTFDRGQETQYFGPGTRLLVL.

As DNA, the CDR3 is TGTGCCAGCAGTGACTCGCTAGCGTTAGCCAAAAACATTCAGTACTTC. It is translated as CASSDSLALAKNIQYF. The chain uses TRBV2 and TRBJ2-4, with D perhaps matching TRBD2 (6 bases). V gave up 3 bases and J gave up 0 bases, with 12 bases separating them. The germline V gene encodes CDR1 SNHLY and CDR2 FYNNEI. The CDR3 is made up of 16 amino acids.

The V and J genes are TRBV7-8 and TRBJ2-1; D call uncertain. Germline loops: CDR1 SGHVS, CDR2 FQNEAQ. The CDR3 covers 15 residues. Trimming stripped 6 bases from V and 5 bases from J, with 17 bases between. CDR3 residues: CASSQVSASDNEQFF. The DNA of the CDR3 is TGTGCCAGCAGTCAAGTATCCGCTAGTGACAATGAGCAGTTCTTC.

The chain links TRBV19 to TRBJ2-1; either TRBD1 or TRBD2 may fit D (5 bases each). This CDR3 has 17 amino acids. In germline, CDR1 is LNHDA, CDR2 SQIVND (reference sequence). Trimming removed 3 bases from V and 5 bases from J, with 20 bases in between. The CDR3 reads CASSMLPGSEDNNEQFF. CDR3 bases: TGTGCCAGTAGTATGCTTCCGGGAAGTGAGGACAACAATGAGCAGTTCTTC. Drawing the rest from reference TRBV19 and TRBJ2-1, the complete variable domain is DGGITQSPKYLFRKEGQNVTLSCEQNLNHDAMYWYRQDPGQGLRLIYYSQIVNDFQKGDIAEGYSVSREKKESFPLTVTSAQKNPTAFYLCASSMLPGSEDNNEQFFGPGTRLTVL.

This clonotype was recorded a few times. The V gene is TRBV29-1, the J gene TRBJ1-5; D is unresolved. Germline lookup yields CDR1 SQVTM and CDR2 ANQGSEA. The V end was cut by 4 bases, the J end by 6 bases, with 1 base between. This CDR3 is 9 amino acids long. This CDR3 reads CSVGQPQHF. The DNA of the CDR3 is TGCAGCGTTGGTCAGCCCCAGCATTTT.

This clonotype showed up just a few times. The chain carries TRBV19 and TRBJ2-3; 7 nucleotides line up with TRBD2. From germline, CDR1 is LNHDA and CDR2 SQIVND (reference sequence). CDR3 length: 14 amino acids. V gave up 6 bases and J gave up 4 bases; unmatched junction bases: 7. The CDR3 DNA is TGTGCCAGTAGCAGGACTAGTGAAGCAGATACGCAGTATTTT. This codes for CASSRTSEADTQYF.

The chain links TRBV7-9 to TRBJ2-7; the match to TRBD2 covers 10 bases. CDR1 and CDR2 (germline): SEHNR, FQNEAQ (reference sequence). The CDR3 is made up of 14 amino acids. Unmatched junction bases numbered 9, after V lost 6 bases and J lost 7 bases. The CDR3 DNA is TGTGCCAGCAGGGGGACTAGCGCCTCCGGGGAGCAGTACTTC. It yields the protein CASRGTSASGEQYF.

The V call is TRBV20-1, the J call TRBJ1-5; 9 bases line up with TRBD1. Trimming at V came to 6 bases and at J to 6 bases, leaving 21 bases not matched to a gene. The germline CDR1 and CDR2 sequences are DFQATT and SNEGSKA (reference sequence). CDR3 length: 18 residues. Written as DNA, the CDR3 is TGCAGTGCCCGAAAAGGGACAGGGTTTACGACGATCGGTCAGCCCCAGCATTTT. As protein: CSARKGTGFTTIGQPQHF.

The V gene is TRBV27, the J gene TRBJ2-5; TRBD1 aligns across 7 bases. V gave up 5 bases and J gave up 5 bases; unmatched junction bases: 8. The CDR3 runs to 14 residues. Germline loops: CDR1 MNHEY, CDR2 SMNVEV (reference sequence). The CDR3 region is CASSRQGPRETQYF. As DNA, the CDR3 is TGTGCCAGCAGTCGACAGGGTCCCCGGGAGACCCAGTACTTC.

This clonotype was recorded a few times. J is TRBJ2-7 and V is TRBV7-9; D possibly uses TRBD1 or TRBD2 (5 bases each). Trimming pared 0 bases from V and 1 base from J, leaving 7 bases between. CDR3 size: 14 residues. The germline CDR1 and CDR2 sequences are SEHNR and FQNEAQ (reference sequence). CDR3 coding DNA: TGTGCCAGCAGCTTAGCGAGGGGATCCTACGAGCAGTACTTC. It yields the protein CASSLARGSYEQYF.

The CDR3 DNA is TGTGCCAGCAGCTTAGTCCCGACGGGGGGCCCCCACGAGCAGTACTTC. It is translated as CASSLVPTGGPHEQYF. This chain joins TRBV11-2 and TRBJ2-7; D is perhaps TRBD2 (7 bases). CDR1 is SGHAT, CDR2 FQNNGV, per germline. The V and J ends lost 1 base and 5 bases respectively, with 18 bases between them. The CDR3 has 16 residues.

This clonotype has a handful of counts. CDR3 residues: CASNSDGGTGELFF. CDR3 coding DNA: TGTGCCAGCAATTCGGACGGCGGCACCGGGGAGCTGTTTTTT. The chain is built from TRBV27 and TRBJ2-2; the D is unclear. The V and J ends lost 7 bases and 4 bases respectively, with 13 bases between them. Germline values: CDR1 MNHEY, CDR2 SMNVEV (reference sequence). CDR3 size: 14 residues.

The chain joins TRBV28 to TRBJ2-5; no firm D call. CDR1 is MDHEN and CDR2 is SYDVKM in the germline V gene. The CDR3 length is 13 residues. The V and J ends lost 5 bases and 2 bases respectively, with 9 bases between them. CDR3 residues: CASSPRIQETQYF. In DNA, the CDR3 is TGTGCCAGCAGTCCCAGGATACAAGAGACCCAGTACTTC.

The chain is built from TRBV15 and TRBJ2-1; 7 bases are shared with TRBD2. The CDR3 length is 18 residues. Germline CDR1 and CDR2: LNHNV and YYDKDF (reference sequence). J lost 2 bases, V lost 3 bases, and 13 bases had no gene match. CDR3 sequence reads: CATSSPGGPARTYNEQFF. The CDR3 nucleotides are TGTGCCACCAGCAGCCCGGGAGGCCCCGCTCGTACCTACAATGAGCAGTTCTTC. The whole variable domain, remainder taken from reference TRBV15 and TRBJ2-1, is DAMVIQNPRYQVTQFGKPVTLSCSQTLNHNVMYWYQQKSSQAPKLLFHYYDKDFNNEADTPDNFQSRRPNTSFCFLDIRSPGLGDTAMYLCATSSPGGPARTYNEQFFGPGTRLTVL.

This chain uses TRBV5-1 with TRBJ1-1; D call uncertain. Germline V lookup: CDR1 SGHRS, CDR2 YFSETQ. V lost 5 bases to trimming and J lost 3 bases, with 17 bases between them. The CDR3 extends over 15 amino acids. The CDR3 nucleotides read TGCGCCAGCAGGGTGGTACGGAATAAGGACACTGAAGCTTTCTTT. It yields the protein CASRVVRNKDTEAFF.

This clonotype was seen a single time. The chain is built from TRBV9 and TRBJ2-5, with 12 bases identical to TRBD2. This CDR3 is 17 amino acids long. The germline gives CDR1 SGDLS, CDR2 YYNGEE. Trimming at V came to 3 bases and at J to 0 bases, leaving 6 bases not matched to a gene. CDR3 sequence: CASSEGTSGRYQETQYF. The DNA of the CDR3 is TGTGCCAGCAGCGAGGGGACTAGCGGGCGTTACCAAGAGACCCAGTACTTC. Based on the CDR3 plus reference TRBV9 and TRBJ2-5, the full variable domain is DSGVTQTPKHLITATGQRVTLRCSPRSGDLSVYWYQQSLDQGLQFLIQYYNGEERAKGNILERFSAQQFPDLHSELNLSSLELGDSALYFCASSEGTSGRYQETQYFGPGTRLLVL.